This entry features one TCR beta chain sequence. What it binds is not known. The data derive from a study of T cell responses to AZD1222 COVID-19 vaccine. Study-wide results and limits: Most donors were white British, females outnumbered males, and clonal diversity was possibly underestimated. Sampling that yielded the repertoires occurred only after the peak T cell response.

Germline V gene sequence: CDR1 GTSNPN, CDR2 SVGIG (reference sequence). V was pared by 7 bases and J by 2 bases, with 18 bases between. CDR3 length equals 14 residues. Clones were sequenced by immunoSEQ multiplex PCR, and TCRdb holds only the in-frame ones, with some missing. The sample records 84,000 or so clones, nearly 90% being singletons. Material: peripheral blood, obtained on day 0 of AZD1222 vaccination. The receptor comes from an adult in good health. The chain links TRBV30 to TRBJ2-7, with D perhaps matching TRBD2 (5 bases). DNA of the CDR3: TGTGCCTCCAGACTATCTGGGGATACCTACGAGCAGTACTTC. This sequence encodes CASRLSGDTYEQYF.